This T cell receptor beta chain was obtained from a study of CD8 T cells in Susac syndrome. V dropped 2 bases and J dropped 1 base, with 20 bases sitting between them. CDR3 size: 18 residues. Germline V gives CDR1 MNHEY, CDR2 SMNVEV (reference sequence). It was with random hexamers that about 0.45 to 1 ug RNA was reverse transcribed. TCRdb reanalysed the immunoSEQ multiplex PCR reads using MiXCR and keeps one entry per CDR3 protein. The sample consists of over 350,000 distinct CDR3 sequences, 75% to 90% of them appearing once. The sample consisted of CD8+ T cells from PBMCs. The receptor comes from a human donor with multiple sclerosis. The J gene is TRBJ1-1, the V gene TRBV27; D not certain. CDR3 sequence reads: CASSLVFGDGGWNTEAFF. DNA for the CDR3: TGTGCCAGCAGTTTAGTTTTCGGGGATGGAGGCTGGAACACTGAAGCTTTCTTT.